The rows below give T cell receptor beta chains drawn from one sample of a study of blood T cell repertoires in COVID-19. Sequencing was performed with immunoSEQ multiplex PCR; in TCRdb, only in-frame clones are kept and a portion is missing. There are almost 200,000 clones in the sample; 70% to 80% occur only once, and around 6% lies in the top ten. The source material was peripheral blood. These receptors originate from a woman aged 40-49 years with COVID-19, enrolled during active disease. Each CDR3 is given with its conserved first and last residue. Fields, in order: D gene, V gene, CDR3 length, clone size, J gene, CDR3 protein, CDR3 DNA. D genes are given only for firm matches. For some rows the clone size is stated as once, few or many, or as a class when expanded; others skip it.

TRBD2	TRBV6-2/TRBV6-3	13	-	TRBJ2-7	CASSWTSSYEQYF	TGTGCCAGCAGCTGGACTAGCTCCTACGAGCAGTACTTC
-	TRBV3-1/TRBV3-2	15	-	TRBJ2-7	CASSLQPGQAYEQYF	TGTGCCAGCAGCCTTCAACCGGGTCAAGCCTACGAGCAGTACTTC
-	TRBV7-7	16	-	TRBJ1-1	CASSLGQMNLNTEAFF	TGTGCCAGCAGCTTAGGGCAGATGAACCTGAACACTGAAGCTTTCTTT
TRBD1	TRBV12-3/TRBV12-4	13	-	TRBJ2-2	CASSPQGAGELFF	TGTGCCAGCAGTCCGCAGGGGGCCGGGGAGCTGTTTTTT
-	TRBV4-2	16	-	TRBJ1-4	CASSRTQQGANEKLFF	TGTGCCAGCAGCCGGACACAACAGGGCGCTAATGAAAAACTGTTTTTT
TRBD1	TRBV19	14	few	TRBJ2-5	CASSRTGWGETQYF	TGTGCCAGTAGCCGGACAGGGTGGGGGGAGACCCAGTACTTC
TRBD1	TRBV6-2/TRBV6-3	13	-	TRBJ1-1	CASSPTGDTEAFF	TGTGCCAGCAGCCCTACAGGGGACACTGAAGCTTTCTTT
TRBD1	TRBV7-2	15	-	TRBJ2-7	CASSLGQEGTYEQYF	TGTGCCAGCAGCTTGGGACAGGAAGGGACCTACGAGCAGTACTTC
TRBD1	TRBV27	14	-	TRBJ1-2	CASSSTQGPGGYTF	TGTGCCAGCAGTTCGACACAGGGGCCGGGTGGCTACACCTTC
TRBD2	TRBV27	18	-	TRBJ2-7	CASSLYPGLAGKSYEQYF	TGTGCCAGCAGTTTATATCCCGGACTAGCGGGGAAATCCTACGAGCAGTACTTC
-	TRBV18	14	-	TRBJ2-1	CASSSGSPYNEQFF	TGTGCCAGCTCATCCGGGAGTCCCTACAATGAGCAGTTCTTC
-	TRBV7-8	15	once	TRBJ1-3	CASSLGRGTGNTIYF	TGTGCCAGCAGCTTAGGAAGGGGGACTGGAAACACCATATATTTT
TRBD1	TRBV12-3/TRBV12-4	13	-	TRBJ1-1	CASSLGQGVEAFF	TGTGCCAGCAGTTTAGGACAGGGGGTAGAAGCTTTCTTT
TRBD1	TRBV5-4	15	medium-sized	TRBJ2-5	CASSWDRGWQETQYF	TGTGCCAGCAGCTGGGACAGGGGTTGGCAAGAGACCCAGTACTTC
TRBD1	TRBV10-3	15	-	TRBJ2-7	CAISDSTGADYEQYF	TGTGCCATCAGTGATAGTACAGGGGCGGACTACGAGCAGTACTTC
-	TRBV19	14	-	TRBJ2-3	CASSPGVHTDTQYF	TGTGCCAGTAGCCCGGGAGTACATACAGATACGCAGTATTTT
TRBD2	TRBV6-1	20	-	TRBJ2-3	CASSEARREGLFISTDTQYF	TGTGCCAGCAGTGAAGCCCGGAGGGAGGGACTATTTATAAGCACAGATACGCAGTATTTT
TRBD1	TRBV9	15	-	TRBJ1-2	CASSARQGANYGYTF	TGTGCCAGCAGCGCCCGACAGGGAGCTAACTATGGCTACACCTTC
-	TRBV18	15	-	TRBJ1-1	CASSPTQGRDTEAFF	TGTGCCAGCTCACCGACACAGGGTAGGGACACTGAAGCTTTCTTT
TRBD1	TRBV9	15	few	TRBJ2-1	CASSVVGQEYNEQFF	TGTGCCAGCAGCGTAGTGGGACAGGAATACAATGAGCAGTTCTTC
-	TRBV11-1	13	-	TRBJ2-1	CASTQQRFNEQFF	TGTGCCAGCACCCAGCAGCGGTTCAATGAGCAGTTCTTC
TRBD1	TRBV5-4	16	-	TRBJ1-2	CASSLQRTGDNYGYTF	TGTGCCAGCAGCTTGCAGAGGACAGGGGATAACTATGGCTACACCTTC
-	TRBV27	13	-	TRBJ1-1	CASSLSMNTEAFF	TGTGCCAGCAGTTTATCCATGAACACTGAAGCTTTCTTT
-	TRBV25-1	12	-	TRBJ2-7	CASSRASYEQYF	TGTGCCAGCAGTCGAGCCTCCTACGAGCAGTACTTC
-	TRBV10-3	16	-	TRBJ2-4	CAISPVDSLAKNIQYF	TGTGCCATCAGTCCCGTGGACAGTTTAGCCAAAAACATTCAGTACTTC
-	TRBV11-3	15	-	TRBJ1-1	CASSLGGGTFTEAFF	TGTGCCAGCAGCTTAGGCGGGGGGACTTTCACTGAAGCTTTCTTT
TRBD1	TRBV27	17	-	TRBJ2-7	CASSSATGGLINYEQYF	TGTGCCAGCAGTTCCGCCACAGGGGGCCTTATCAACTACGAGCAGTACTTC
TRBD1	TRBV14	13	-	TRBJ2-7	CASSRDRGNEQYF	TGTGCCAGCAGTCGGGACAGGGGGAACGAGCAGTACTTC
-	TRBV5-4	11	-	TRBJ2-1	CASGGVNEQFF	TGTGCCAGCGGAGGGGTCAATGAGCAGTTCTTC
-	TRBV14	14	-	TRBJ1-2	CASSQTGKSDGYTF	TGTGCCAGCAGCCAGACAGGCAAGTCGGATGGCTACACCTTC
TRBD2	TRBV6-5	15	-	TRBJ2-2	CASRSGGANTGELFF	TGTGCCAGCAGGAGCGGGGGGGCGAACACCGGGGAGCTGTTTTTT
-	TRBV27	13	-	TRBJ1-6	CASRDGGHSPLHF	TGTGCCAGCAGAGACGGGGGGCATTCACCCCTCCACTTT
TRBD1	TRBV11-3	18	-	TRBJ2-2	CASSLPRGQGAGTGELFF	TGTGCCAGCAGCTTACCTCGGGGCCAGGGGGCAGGGACCGGGGAGCTGTTTTTT
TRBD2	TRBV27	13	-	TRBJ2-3	CASNGLVANTQYF	TGTGCCAGCAACGGACTAGTGGCTAATACGCAGTATTTT
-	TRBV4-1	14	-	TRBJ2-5	CASSQDPGRETQYF	TGCGCCAGCAGCCAAGACCCCGGGAGAGAGACCCAGTACTTC
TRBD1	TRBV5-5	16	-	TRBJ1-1	CASSPRDRGRNTEAFF	TGTGCCAGCAGCCCGAGGGACAGGGGCCGGAACACTGAAGCTTTCTTT
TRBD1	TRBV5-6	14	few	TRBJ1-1	CASRRDRDGTEAFF	TGTGCCAGCAGAAGGGACAGGGATGGGACTGAAGCTTTCTTT